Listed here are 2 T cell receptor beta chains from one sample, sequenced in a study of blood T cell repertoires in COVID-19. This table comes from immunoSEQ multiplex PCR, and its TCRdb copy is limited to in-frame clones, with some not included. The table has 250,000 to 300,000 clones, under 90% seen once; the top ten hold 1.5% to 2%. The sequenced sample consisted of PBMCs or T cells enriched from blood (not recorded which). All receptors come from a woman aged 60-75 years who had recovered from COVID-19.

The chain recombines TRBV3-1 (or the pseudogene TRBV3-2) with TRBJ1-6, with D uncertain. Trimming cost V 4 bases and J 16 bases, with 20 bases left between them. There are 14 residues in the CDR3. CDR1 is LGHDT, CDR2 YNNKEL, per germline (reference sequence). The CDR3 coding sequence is TGTGCCAGCAGCCCCTCGGGTACTTCGGGTTCTCTCCACTTT. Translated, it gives CASSPSGTSGSLHF.

CDR3 sequence reads: CASSQVEQGYEQYF. CDR3 nucleotide sequence: TGCGCCAGCAGCCAAGTAGAACAGGGTTACGAGCAGTACTTC. The chain recombines TRBV4-1 with TRBJ2-7; possible D gene TRBD1, 6 bases. Trimming removed 1 base from V and 4 bases from J, with 11 bases in between. Looked up from germline, CDR1 is MGHRA and CDR2 is YSYEKL. The CDR3 totals 14 residues.